The sequence of this T cell receptor beta chain was determined in a study of synovial regulatory T cells in juvenile arthritis. This CDR3 is 11 amino acids long. Only the protein is on record. Germline V CDR1 and CDR2: MDHEN, SYDVKM. TCRdb's table, derived via immunoSEQ multiplex PCR, lists solely in-frame clones and lacks some. The table for this sample gives roughly 9,900 clones. The sample consisted of Treg cells from blood. Subset described: remaining (HLA-DR-negative) circulating blood Treg cells. This rearrangement joins TRBV28 to TRBJ2-3. The receptor was derived from a donor between 2 and 29 years old with juvenile idiopathic arthritis. The CDR3 is CASGYTDTQYF. Together with reference TRBV28 and TRBJ2-3, the CDR3 gives the full variable domain: DVKVTQSSRYLVKRTGEKVFLECVQDMDHENMFWYRQDPGLGLRLIYFSYDVKMKEKGDIPEGYSVSREKKERFSLILESASTNQTSMYLCASGYTDTQYFGPGTRLTVL.